This T cell receptor (beta chain) was retrieved from a study of neurological immune-mediated disorders. TCRdb redid the calling of the 5' RACE reads with MiXCR, one entry per CDR3 protein. The repertoire has 66,000 or so distinct CDR3 sequences, almost 3.5% of them found once; the top ten carry around 3.8%. CDR1 and CDR2 (germline): DFQATT, SNEGSKA (reference sequence). The V gene end was trimmed by 1 base and the J gene end by 5 bases; junction bases not matched to a gene: 8. This CDR3 contains 15 residues. In its sample, this clonotype was seen many times. The starting material, 2 million PBMCs stored at -80 C, gave rise to the unsorted libraries.

The source of this sequence is a man aged 40-55 years with multiple sclerosis. The sample consisted of PBMCs. V is TRBV20-1 and J is TRBJ2-5; TRBD1 aligns across 9 bases. The CDR3 nucleotides read TGCAGTGCTAGAGGACAGGGGGGGTTTTTTGAGACCCAGTACTTC. It specifies CSARGQGGFFETQYF.